The rows below give T cell receptor beta chains drawn from one sample of a study of cytomegalovirus exposure and HLA in healthy donors. Produced via immunoSEQ multiplex PCR; TCRdb's table is partial and in-frame only. The sample includes about 160,000 clones, around 77% of them seen just once. The sample consisted of PBMCs. These receptors were taken from a woman aged 25 to 39 in good health and CMV-seronegative. The CDR3 runs from the conserved cysteine through the conserved F or W. The order of the fields is V gene, clone size, J gene, D gene, CDR3 protein, CDR3 DNA. A D gene is named only where the DNA matches it firmly. The listing skips clone size in some rows; elsewhere it reads once, few, many or a size class.

v_call: TRBV6-4; clone_size: .; j_call: TRBJ2-1; d_call: TRBD2; cdr3_aa: CASSQSGGVDEQFF; cdr3_nt: TGTGCCAGCAGTCAGAGCGGGGGGGTCGATGAGCAGTTCTTC
v_call: TRBV14; clone_size: .; j_call: TRBJ2-1; d_call: TRBD2; cdr3_aa: CASSHGLLGAGNEQFF; cdr3_nt: TGTGCCAGCAGCCATGGACTTCTGGGAGCGGGGAATGAGCAGTTCTTC
v_call: TRBV9; clone_size: .; j_call: TRBJ2-2; d_call: .; cdr3_aa: CASSPIPGTGELFF; cdr3_nt: TGTGCCAGCAGCCCGATACCAGGGACCGGGGAGCTGTTTTTT
v_call: TRBV5-8; clone_size: medium-sized; j_call: TRBJ1-6; d_call: TRBD1; cdr3_aa: CASSLLDRVNNSPLHF; cdr3_nt: TGTGCCAGCAGCCTCCTGGACAGGGTGAATAATTCACCCCTCCACTTT
v_call: TRBV11-2; clone_size: once; j_call: TRBJ2-7; d_call: TRBD1; cdr3_aa: CASSVNTGDEQYF; cdr3_nt: TGTGCCAGCAGCGTAAACACAGGGGACGAGCAGTACTTC
v_call: TRBV5-4; clone_size: once; j_call: TRBJ2-2; d_call: .; cdr3_aa: CASSEGSFGGTGELFF; cdr3_nt: TGTGCCAGCAGCGAGGGAAGTTTTGGAGGTACCGGGGAGCTGTTTTTT
v_call: TRBV16; clone_size: .; j_call: TRBJ2-1; d_call: TRBD1; cdr3_aa: CASSPPPGTGGAENEQFF; cdr3_nt: TGTGCCAGCAGCCCGCCTCCCGGGACAGGGGGCGCAGAGAATGAGCAGTTCTTC
v_call: TRBV5-1; clone_size: .; j_call: TRBJ2-3; d_call: TRBD2; cdr3_aa: CASSLDPYVAGGSTDTQYF; cdr3_nt: TGCGCCAGCAGCTTGGACCCTTACGTCGCGGGGGGTTCCACAGATACGCAGTATTTT
v_call: TRBV14; clone_size: few; j_call: TRBJ1-1; d_call: TRBD1; cdr3_aa: CASSRTGRVNTEAFF; cdr3_nt: TGTGCCAGCAGCCGGACAGGGAGGGTGAACACTGAAGCTTTCTTT
v_call: TRBV10-3; clone_size: .; j_call: TRBJ2-1; d_call: TRBD2; cdr3_aa: CAIARLAAGHEQFF; cdr3_nt: TGTGCCATCGCCCGACTAGCGGCTGGCCATGAGCAGTTCTTC
v_call: TRBV27; clone_size: .; j_call: TRBJ1-5; d_call: .; cdr3_aa: CASSLRVRQPQHF; cdr3_nt: TGTGCCAGCAGTTTACGGGTTCGGCAGCCCCAGCATTTT
v_call: TRBV18; clone_size: .; j_call: TRBJ1-2; d_call: TRBD1; cdr3_aa: CASSAPGGPGGYGYTF; cdr3_nt: TGTGCCAGCTCAGCTCCAGGGGGTCCCGGGGGCTATGGCTACACCTTC
v_call: TRBV6-1; clone_size: .; j_call: TRBJ1-1; d_call: TRBD1; cdr3_aa: CASSEGTGRFEAFF; cdr3_nt: TGTGCCAGCAGTGAGGGGACAGGGAGGTTTGAAGCTTTCTTT
v_call: TRBV2; clone_size: few; j_call: TRBJ1-1; d_call: .; cdr3_aa: CASRRTANTEAFF; cdr3_nt: TGTGCCAGCAGGAGGACAGCGAACACTGAAGCTTTCTTT